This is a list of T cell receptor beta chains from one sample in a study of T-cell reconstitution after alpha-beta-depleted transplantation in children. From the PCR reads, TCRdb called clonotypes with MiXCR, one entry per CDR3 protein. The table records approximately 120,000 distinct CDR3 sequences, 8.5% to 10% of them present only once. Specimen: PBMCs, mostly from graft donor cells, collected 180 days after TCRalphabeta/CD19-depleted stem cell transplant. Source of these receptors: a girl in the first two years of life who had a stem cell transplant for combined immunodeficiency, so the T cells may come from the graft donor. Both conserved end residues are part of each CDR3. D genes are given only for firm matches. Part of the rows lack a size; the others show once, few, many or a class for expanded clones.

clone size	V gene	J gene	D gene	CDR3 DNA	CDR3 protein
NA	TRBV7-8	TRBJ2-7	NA	TGTGCCAGCAGCCGGACTCCGTACGAGCAGTACTTC	CASSRTPYEQYF
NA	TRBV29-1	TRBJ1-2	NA	TGCAGCGTTGACCCGGACAGCCACTATGGCTACACCTTC	CSVDPDSHYGYTF
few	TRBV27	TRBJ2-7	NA	TGTGCCAGCAGTTTATCTCGAAGTTATGCCGGACGCCTCTCCTACGAGCAGTACTTC	CASSLSRSYAGRLSYEQYF
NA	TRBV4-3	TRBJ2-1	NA	TGCGCCAGCAGCCAAGATGACCGCAGCTCCTACAATGAGCAGTTCTTC	CASSQDDRSSYNEQFF
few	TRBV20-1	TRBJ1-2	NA	TGCAGTGCTAGGGGCACAGGCCTAGCTAACTATGGCTACACCTTC	CSARGTGLANYGYTF
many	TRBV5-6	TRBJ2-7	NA	TGTGCCAGCAGCTTGCCGGGACTGGGACTTTCCTACGAGCAGTACTTC	CASSLPGLGLSYEQYF
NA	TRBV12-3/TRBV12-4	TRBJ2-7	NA	TGTGCCAGCAGTTTAAGGAGTGGGGCCAGCTCCTACGAGCAGTACTTC	CASSLRSGASSYEQYF
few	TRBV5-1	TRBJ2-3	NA	TGCGCCAGCAGCCCCATGGGGGGAGAGGTGGATACGCAGTATTTT	CASSPMGGEVDTQYF
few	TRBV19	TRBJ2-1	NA	TGTGCCAGTAGTTCTACCCGCGGGTATGACAATGAGCAGTTCTTC	CASSSTRGYDNEQFF
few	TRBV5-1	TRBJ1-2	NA	TGCGCCAGCAGCTTGGAGAGGGGGACTAAATCCTTTAACTATGGCTACACCTTC	CASSLERGTKSFNYGYTF
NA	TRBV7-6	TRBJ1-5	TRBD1	TGTGCCAGCAGCTTAGGCAGGGGGAACAATCAGCCCCAGCATTTT	CASSLGRGNNQPQHF
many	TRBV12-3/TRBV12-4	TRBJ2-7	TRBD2	TGTGCCAGCAGTTTAAGGCCCCTGGGGGGGAACGAGCAGTACTTC	CASSLRPLGGNEQYF
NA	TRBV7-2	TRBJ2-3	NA	TGTGCCAGCAGCTTTTCCGGGGGAGCCCCCCGGGTCGATACGCAGTATTTT	CASSFSGGAPRVDTQYF
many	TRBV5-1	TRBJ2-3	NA	TGCGCCAGCAGCCCCGGACAGTTCACAGATACGCAGTATTTT	CASSPGQFTDTQYF
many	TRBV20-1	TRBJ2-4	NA	TGCAGTGCTAGAGATGGGCTAGAGAGCAAAAACATTCAGTACTTC	CSARDGLESKNIQYF
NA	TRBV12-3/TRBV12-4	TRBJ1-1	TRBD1	TGTGCCAGCAGAGGACAGGTGGACACTGAAGCTTTCTTT	CASRGQVDTEAFF
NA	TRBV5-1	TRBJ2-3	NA	TGCGCCAGCAGCTTTGGCCTTCCCAACACAGATACGCAGTATTTT	CASSFGLPNTDTQYF
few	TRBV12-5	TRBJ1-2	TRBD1	TGTGCTAGTGGCTCGGAGGGACAGGACTATGGCTACACCTTC	CASGSEGQDYGYTF
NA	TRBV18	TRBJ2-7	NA	TGTGCCAGCTCGCCCCCCGTCAGCGGTCCCTACGAGCAGTACTTC	CASSPPVSGPYEQYF
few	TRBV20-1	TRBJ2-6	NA	TGCAGTGCTAGAGATGGGACCCAGGGGGGACTCTCTGGGGCCAACGTCCTGACTTTC	CSARDGTQGGLSGANVLTF
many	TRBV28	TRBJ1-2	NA	TGTGCCAGCAGTCTTATTAACTATGGCTACACCTTC	CASSLINYGYTF
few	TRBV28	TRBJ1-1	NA	TGTGCCAGCAGCTTTCAGGAGTATTGGGGCACTGAAGCTTTCTTT	CASSFQEYWGTEAFF
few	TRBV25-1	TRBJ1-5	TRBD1	TGTGCCAGCAGTCCCGACAGGGCCTGGGATCAGCCCCAGCATTTT	CASSPDRAWDQPQHF
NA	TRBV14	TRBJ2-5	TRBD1	TGTGCCAGCAGCCAAGAAGTCTCTTGGACAGGGCTGCAAGAGACCCAGTACTTC	CASSQEVSWTGLQETQYF
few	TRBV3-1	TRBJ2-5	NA	TGTGCCAGCAGCCGGGACCACCTATGGTCGACCCAGTACTTC	CASSRDHLWSTQYF
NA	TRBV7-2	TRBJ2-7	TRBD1	TGTGCCAGCAGCTTAGCCTCAGGGGGCCCTTACGAGCAGTACTTC	CASSLASGGPYEQYF
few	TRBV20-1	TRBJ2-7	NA	TGCAGTGCCCCGACTTATAGGGGAACCTACGAGCAGTACTTC	CSAPTYRGTYEQYF
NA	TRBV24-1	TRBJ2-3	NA	TGTGCCACCAGTGATTTGGGGACGGGCCCCACTAGCACAGATACGCAGTATTTT	CATSDLGTGPTSTDTQYF
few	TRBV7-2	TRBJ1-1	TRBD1	TGTGCCAGCAGCCCAAGACAGGGGAGATCTGAAGCTTTCTTT	CASSPRQGRSEAFF
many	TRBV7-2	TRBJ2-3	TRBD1	TGTGCCAGCAGGGGTGGGACAGGGGGCCGGGATACGCAGTATTTT	CASRGGTGGRDTQYF
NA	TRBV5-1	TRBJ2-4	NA	TGCGCCAGCAGCTCGGGTGAGGGGTTTGACATTCAGTACTTC	CASSSGEGFDIQYF
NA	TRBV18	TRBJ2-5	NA	TGTGCCAGCTCACCACCAGGGGCGGCCCAAGAGACCCAGTACTTC	CASSPPGAAQETQYF
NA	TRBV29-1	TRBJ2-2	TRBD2	TGCAGCGTTCGGGGTAGGGGAGGGGTCAACACCGGGGAGCTGTTTTTT	CSVRGRGGVNTGELFF
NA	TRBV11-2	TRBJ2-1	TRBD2	TGTGCCAGCAGCTTAGTCGGTCGACTAGCGGGAGGTCCATACAATGAGCAGTTCTTC	CASSLVGRLAGGPYNEQFF
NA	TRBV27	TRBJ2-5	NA	TGTGCCAGCAGTTCTCGACAGGTACAAGAGACCCAGTACTTC	CASSSRQVQETQYF
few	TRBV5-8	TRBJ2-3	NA	TGTGCCAGCAGCTTGGACCAGTCGTTCACAGATACGCAGTATTTT	CASSLDQSFTDTQYF
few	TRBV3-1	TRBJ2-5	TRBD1	TGTGCCAGCAGCCACGACAGGGGTGGGCGAGAGACCCAGTACTTC	CASSHDRGGRETQYF
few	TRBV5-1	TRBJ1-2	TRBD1	TGCGCCAGCAGCCGCCGCGACAGGGGATCCTATGGCTACACCTTC	CASSRRDRGSYGYTF
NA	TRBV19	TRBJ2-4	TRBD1	TGTGCCAGTAGTGGGACAGGGGGAGCCAAAAACATTCAGTACTTC	CASSGTGGAKNIQYF
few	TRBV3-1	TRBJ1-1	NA	TGTGCCAGCAGCCAAGAACGCCCTGCGGTGGCTGAAGCTTTCTTT	CASSQERPAVAEAFF
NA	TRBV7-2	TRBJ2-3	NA	TGTGCCAGCAGCTTTTTGTCCGGGCCCCCAGATACGCAGTATTTT	CASSFLSGPPDTQYF
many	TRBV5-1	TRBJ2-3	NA	TGCGCCAGCATAAGGGGATGGGGGAGCACAGATACGCAGTATTTT	CASIRGWGSTDTQYF
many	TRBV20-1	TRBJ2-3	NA	TGCAGTGCTGAATCGGGACGGGCGAACACAGATACGCAGTATTTT	CSAESGRANTDTQYF
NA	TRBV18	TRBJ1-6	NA	TGTGCCAGCTCACCCCTGCAGGTCGATTCACCCCTCCACTTT	CASSPLQVDSPLHF
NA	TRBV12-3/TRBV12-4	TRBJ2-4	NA	TGTGCCATCAGTCGTCACCGGGACGGAGAAAACATTCAGTACTTC	CAISRHRDGENIQYF
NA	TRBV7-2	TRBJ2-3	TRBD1	TGTGCCAGCAGCTTAAGGGGGCTAGAAACAGATACGCAGTATTTT	CASSLRGLETDTQYF
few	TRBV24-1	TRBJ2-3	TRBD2	TGTGCCACCAGCCCGTCCCGGGGGGGGCAGTATTTT	CATSPSRGGQYF
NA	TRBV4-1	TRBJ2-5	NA	TGCGCCAGCAGCCAAGCCCTGGGGCAGATGGGAGAGACCCAGTACTTC	CASSQALGQMGETQYF
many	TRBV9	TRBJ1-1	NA	TGTGCCAGCAGCGGATGGGACGGTAGTGAAGCTTTCTTT	CASSGWDGSEAFF
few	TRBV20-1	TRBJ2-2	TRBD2	TGCAGTGCTAGACCGCCCCGGGACTATCCGAACACCGGGGAGCTGTTTTTT	CSARPPRDYPNTGELFF
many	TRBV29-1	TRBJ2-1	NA	TGCAGCGTTGACGCAGGCCGAGGCTACAATGAGCAGTTCTTC	CSVDAGRGYNEQFF
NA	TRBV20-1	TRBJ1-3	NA	TGCTGTGCTAGCCGGCGGTACTCTGGAAACACCATATATTTT	CCASRRYSGNTIYF
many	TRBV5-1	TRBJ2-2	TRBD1	TGCGCCAGCAGCACTACAGGGGGTATGGCCGGGGAGCTGTTTTTT	CASSTTGGMAGELFF
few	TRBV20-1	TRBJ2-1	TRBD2	TGCAGTGCTAGAGGGGACACGAGGGGACTAGCGGGCTACAATGAGCAGTTCTTC	CSARGDTRGLAGYNEQFF
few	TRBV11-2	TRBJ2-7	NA	TGTGCCAGCAGCCAACGAGGCGGGGCCACTACCTACGAGCAGTACTTC	CASSQRGGATTYEQYF